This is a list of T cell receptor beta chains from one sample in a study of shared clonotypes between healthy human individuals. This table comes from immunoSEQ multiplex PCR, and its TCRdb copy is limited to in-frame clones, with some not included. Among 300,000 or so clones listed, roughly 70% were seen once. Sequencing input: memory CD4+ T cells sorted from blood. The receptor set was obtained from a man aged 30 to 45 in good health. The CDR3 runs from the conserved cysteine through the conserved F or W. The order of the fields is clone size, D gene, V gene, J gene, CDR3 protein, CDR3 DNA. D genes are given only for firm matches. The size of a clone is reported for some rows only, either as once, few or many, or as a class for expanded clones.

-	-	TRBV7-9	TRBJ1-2	CASSLVGPDYGYTF	TGTGCCAGCAGCTTAGTGGGGCCCGACTATGGCTACACCTTC
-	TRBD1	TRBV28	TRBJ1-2	CASSSTGGGYGYTF	TGTGCCAGCAGTTCGACAGGGGGGGGATATGGCTACACCTTC
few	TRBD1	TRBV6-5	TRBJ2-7	CASSRTGGVYEQYF	TGTGCCAGCAGTCGGACAGGGGGCGTGTACGAGCAGTACTTC
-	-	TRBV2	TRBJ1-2	CASSEAGPRDGYTF	TGTGCCAGCAGTGAAGCGGGGCCACGGGATGGCTACACCTTC
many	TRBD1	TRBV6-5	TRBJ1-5	CASSYQGGNQPQHF	TGTGCCAGCAGTTACCAGGGGGGCAATCAGCCCCAGCATTTT
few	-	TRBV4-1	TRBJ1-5	CASSQGAIPYQPQHF	TGCGCCAGCAGCCAAGGGGCGATCCCATATCAGCCCCAGCATTTT
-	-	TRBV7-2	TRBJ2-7	CASSFRQVAAEQYF	TGTGCCAGCAGCTTCCGACAGGTGGCGGCCGAGCAGTACTTC
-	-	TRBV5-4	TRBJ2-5	CASSPGTTDQETQYF	TGTGCCAGCAGCCCCGGGACAACGGACCAAGAGACCCAGTACTTC
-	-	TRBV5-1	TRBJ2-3	CASRLDPIGTDTQYF	TGCGCCAGCAGGCTGGACCCCATCGGCACAGATACGCAGTATTTT
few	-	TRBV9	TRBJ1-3	CASSVAANTGNTIYF	TGTGCCAGCAGCGTAGCGGCAAATACTGGAAACACCATATATTTT
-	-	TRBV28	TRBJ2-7	CASSLSQSSPTYEQYF	TGTGCCAGCAGTTTATCCCAGTCGTCCCCTACCTACGAGCAGTACTTC
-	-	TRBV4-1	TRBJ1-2	CASSQDRSLGGYTF	TGCGCCAGCAGCCAAGATAGATCCCTGGGGGGCTACACCTTC
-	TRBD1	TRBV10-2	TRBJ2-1	CASRGYGTGSNEQFF	TGCGCCAGCAGGGGGTATGGGACAGGGTCCAATGAGCAGTTCTTC
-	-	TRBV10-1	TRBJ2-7	CASSEGSYEQYF	TGCGCCAGCAGTGAGGGCTCCTACGAGCAGTACTTC
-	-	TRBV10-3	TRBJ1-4	CAISEKQGVGEKLFF	TGTGCCATCAGTGAGAAACAGGGAGTGGGTGAAAAACTGTTTTTT
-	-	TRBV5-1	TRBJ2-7	CASSLGAGRPYEQYF	TGCGCCAGCAGCTTGGGGGCGGGTAGGCCCTACGAGCAGTACTTC
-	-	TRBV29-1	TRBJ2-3	CSVRRDTQYF	TGCAGCGTGAGAAGAGATACGCAGTATTTT
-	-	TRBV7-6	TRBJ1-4	CASSFRDGTNEKLFF	TGTGCCAGCAGCTTTAGGGATGGGACTAATGAAAAACTGTTTTTT
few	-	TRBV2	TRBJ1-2	CASSGEQAPRLGYTF	TGTGCCAGCAGTGGAGAACAGGCCCCGCGACTTGGCTACACCTTC
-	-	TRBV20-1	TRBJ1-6	CSAGRQSPLHF	TGCAGTGCGGGGCGACAGTCACCCCTCCACTTT
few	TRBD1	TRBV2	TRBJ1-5	CASRGQFSNQPQHF	TGTGCCAGCAGGGGACAGTTTAGCAATCAGCCCCAGCATTTT
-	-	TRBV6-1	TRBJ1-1	CASSWGALNTEAFF	TGTGCCTCCTCGTGGGGGGCTTTGAACACTGAAGCTTTCTTT
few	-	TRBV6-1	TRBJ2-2	CASSQGGFTGELFF	TGTGCCAGCAGCCAGGGGGGGTTCACCGGGGAGCTGTTTTTT
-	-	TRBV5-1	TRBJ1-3	CASSLTQGGKNTIYF	TGCGCCAGCAGCTTGACCCAGGGAGGTAAAAACACCATATATTTT
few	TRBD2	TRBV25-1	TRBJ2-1	CASSEYNGTSAYNEQFF	TGTGCCAGCAGTGAATACAACGGGACTAGCGCGTACAATGAGCAGTTCTTC
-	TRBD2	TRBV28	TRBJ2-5	CASSVLAGVIETQYF	TGTGCCAGCAGTGTACTAGCGGGAGTTATAGAGACCCAGTACTTC
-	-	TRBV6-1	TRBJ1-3	CASSGGAGNTIYF	TGTGCCAGCAGTGGAGGAGCTGGAAACACCATATATTTT
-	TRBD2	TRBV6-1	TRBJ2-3	CATRLAGTTDTQYF	TGTGCCACCAGACTAGCGGGAACCACAGATACGCAGTATTTT
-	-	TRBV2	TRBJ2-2	CASSALGAPSTGELFF	TGTGCCAGCAGTGCCCTCGGGGCCCCGAGCACCGGGGAGCTGTTTTTT
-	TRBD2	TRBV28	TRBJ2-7	CASSLYSAGESEQYF	TGTGCCAGCAGTTTATATTCAGCGGGAGAGAGCGAGCAGTACTTC
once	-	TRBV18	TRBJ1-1	CASSPGGEGSEAFF	TGTGCCAGCTCACCGGGGGGGGAAGGGTCTGAAGCTTTCTTT
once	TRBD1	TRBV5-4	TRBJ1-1	CASSLARQGVEAFF	TGTGCCAGCAGCTTGGCTCGACAGGGGGTGGAAGCTTTCTTT
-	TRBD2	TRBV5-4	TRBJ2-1	CATTSGSNNEQFF	TGTGCCACCACGAGCGGGAGTAACAATGAGCAGTTCTTC